These 13 T cell receptor beta chains share one sample of origin, sequenced in a study of blood T cell repertoires in COVID-19. Method: immunoSEQ multiplex PCR; TCRdb's copy keeps in-frame clones and lacks some. The sample records 300,000 to 350,000 clones, approximately 89% being singletons. The sample taken for sequencing was peripheral blood. Every receptor here comes from a woman aged 25 to 39 with COVID-19, enrolled during active disease.

This chain uses TRBV7-6 with TRBJ1-5, with D tentatively TRBD1 (6 bases). The V end lost 1 base, the J end lost 6 bases, and 10 bases lay between the germline ends. This CDR3 comprises 14 residues. In germline, CDR1 is SGHVS, CDR2 FNYEAQ. CDR3 DNA: TGTGCCAGCAGCTTAGGGGGGCTCGGTCAGCCCCAGCATTTT. As protein: CASSLGGLGQPQHF.

The J gene is TRBJ1-2, the V gene TRBV10-3; the D gene is possibly TRBD1 (5 bases). Looked up from germline, CDR1 is ENHRY and CDR2 is SYGVKD. The CDR3 has 14 residues. Trimming pared 2 bases from V and 3 bases from J, leaving 10 bases between. The CDR3 sequence: CAISELRDYYGYTF. The CDR3 DNA follows: TGTGCCATCAGTGAGCTCAGGGATTACTATGGCTACACCTTC.

V is TRBV19 and J is TRBJ1-5; D ambiguous. CDR3 length: 17 amino acids. Germline loops: CDR1 LNHDA, CDR2 SQIVND (reference sequence). V dropped 2 bases and J dropped 1 base, with 15 bases sitting between them. The CDR3 region has the DNA TGTGCCAGTAGTATATTAACTGGAGCTAGGAGCAATCAGCCCCAGCATTTT. Protein: CASSILTGARSNQPQHF.

The V and J genes are TRBV7-9 and TRBJ1-1; D is undetermined. This CDR3 has 14 amino acids. CDR1 SEHNR and CDR2 FQNEAQ come from the germline V gene (reference sequence). The V end lost 5 bases, the J end lost 1 base, and 11 bases lay between the germline ends. CDR3 sequence reads: CASSQISGNTEAFF. The CDR3 DNA follows: TGTGCCAGCAGCCAGATTTCAGGGAACACTGAAGCTTTCTTT.

J is TRBJ2-7 and V is TRBV21-1; the DNA was not used to check the table's D call, TRBD2. TRBV21-1 is designated a pseudogene. The CDR3 is 16 amino acids. The CDR3 sequence is CASSKGEQLDSYEQYV. The CDR3 nucleotides are TGTGCCAGCAGCAAAGGGGAGCAGCTAGATTCCTACGAGCAGTACGTC.

A word on this clone: One end of the junction varies from germline; a read error may be responsible. The CDR3 reads CASSPVTNPEAFF. The CDR3 DNA follows: TGCGCCAGCAGCCCGGTTACGAACCCTGAAGCTTTCTTT. This rearrangement joins TRBV5-1 to TRBJ1-1; D gene ambiguous. The CDR3 sequence is 13 residues long. The germline CDR1 and CDR2 sequences are SGHRS and YFSETQ.

The genes are TRBV7-2 and TRBJ1-2; perhaps TRBD1 as D (6 bases). V was trimmed by 5 bases and J by 1 base, leaving 14 bases between them. The CDR3 totals 15 residues. CDR1 and CDR2 (germline): SGHTA, FQGNSA. The DNA of the CDR3 is TGTGCCAGCAGCACCCAACAGGGAAATAACTATGGCTACACCTTC. Translating gives CASSTQQGNNYGYTF.

The chain carries TRBV3-1 (or the pseudogene TRBV3-2) and TRBJ1-2; the D is unclear. This CDR3 is 12 amino acids long. Germline V gene sequence: CDR1 LGHDT, CDR2 YNNKEL (reference sequence). Between the trimmed V and J ends, which lost 4 bases and 8 bases, there was a span of 11 bases. The CDR3 DNA follows: TGTGCCAGCAGCCCTGGAGGGCGCGGCTACACCTTC. Translating gives CASSPGGRGYTF.

As to this clone: This clone may be a read error of a much larger clone one base away. The same CDR3 also results from other DNA sequences found in this sample. The V and J genes are TRBV5-4 and TRBJ2-1; a weak D match, TRBD2 (5 bases). The length of the CDR3 is 11 residues. V was cut by 4 bases and J by 6 bases, with 5 bases left in between. The germline V gene has CDR1 SGHNT and CDR2 YYREEE (reference sequence). Written as DNA, the CDR3 is TGTGCCAGCAGCCGGGGCAATGAGCAGTTCTTC. It yields the protein CASSRGNEQFF.

Only one count was recorded for this clone. This CDR3 is also generated by other DNA sequences in the sample. The J gene is TRBJ2-2, the V gene TRBV7-9, with D tentatively TRBD2 (6 bases). CDR3 size: 12 residues. Trimming shortened V by 6 bases and J by 5 bases, and 7 bases separated the two germline ends. Germline V lookup: CDR1 SEHNR, CDR2 FQNEAQ (reference sequence). The CDR3 reads CASRGGTGELFF. CDR3 bases: TGTGCCAGCAGGGGAGGAACCGGGGAGCTGTTTTTT.

This clone was seen only once. The chain combines TRBV28 with TRBJ1-1; D uncertain. The CDR3 contains 12 residues. Germline loops: CDR1 MDHEN, CDR2 SYDVKM. The V and J ends lost 6 bases and 4 bases respectively, with 9 bases between them. CDR3 coding DNA: TGTGCCAGCAGCGAGGGATTCACTGAAGCTTTCTTT. Translation: CASSEGFTEAFF.

The chain carries TRBV9 and TRBJ2-2; 8 bases fit TRBD2. V shed 4 bases, J shed 6 bases, and the junction held 8 bases outside the gene matches. This CDR3 region has 15 residues. From germline, CDR1 is SGDLS and CDR2 YYNGEE. CDR3 bases: TGTGCCAGCAGCCCCTCCGGGGGGGCCGCCGGGGAGCTGTTTTTT. Protein: CASSPSGGAAGELFF.

As DNA, the CDR3 is TGCGCCAGCAGCCAAGATGGCCACGAGCAGTACGTC. As protein: CASSQDGHEQYV. The chain employs TRBV4-1 and TRBJ2-7; D call uncertain. The germline CDR1 and CDR2 sequences are MGHRA and YSYEKL. V lost 0 bases to trimming and J lost 5 bases, with 5 bases between them. The CDR3 is 12 amino acids.